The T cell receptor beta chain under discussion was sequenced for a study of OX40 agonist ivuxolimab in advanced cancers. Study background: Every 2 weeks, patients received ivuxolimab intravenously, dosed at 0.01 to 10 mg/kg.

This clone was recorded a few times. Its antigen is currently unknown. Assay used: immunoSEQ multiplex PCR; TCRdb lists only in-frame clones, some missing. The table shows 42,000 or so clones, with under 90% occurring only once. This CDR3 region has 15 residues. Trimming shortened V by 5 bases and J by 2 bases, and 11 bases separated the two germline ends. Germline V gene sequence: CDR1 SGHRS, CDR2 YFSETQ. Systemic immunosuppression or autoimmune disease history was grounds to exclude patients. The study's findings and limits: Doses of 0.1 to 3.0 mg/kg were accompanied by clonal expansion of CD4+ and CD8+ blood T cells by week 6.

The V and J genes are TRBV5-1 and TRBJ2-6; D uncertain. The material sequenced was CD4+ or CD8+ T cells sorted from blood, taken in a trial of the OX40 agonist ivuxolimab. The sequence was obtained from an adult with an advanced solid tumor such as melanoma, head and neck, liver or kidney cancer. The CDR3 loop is CASSPGGTGANVLTF. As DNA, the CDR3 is TGCGCCAGCAGTCCCGGTGGGACTGGGGCCAACGTCCTGACTTTC. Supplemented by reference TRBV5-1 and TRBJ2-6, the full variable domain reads KAGVTQTPRYLIKTRGQQVTLSCSPISGHRSVSWYQQTPGQGLQFLFEYFSETQRNKGNFPGRFSGRQFSNSRSEMNVSTLELGDSALYLCASSPGGTGANVLTFGAGSRLTVL.